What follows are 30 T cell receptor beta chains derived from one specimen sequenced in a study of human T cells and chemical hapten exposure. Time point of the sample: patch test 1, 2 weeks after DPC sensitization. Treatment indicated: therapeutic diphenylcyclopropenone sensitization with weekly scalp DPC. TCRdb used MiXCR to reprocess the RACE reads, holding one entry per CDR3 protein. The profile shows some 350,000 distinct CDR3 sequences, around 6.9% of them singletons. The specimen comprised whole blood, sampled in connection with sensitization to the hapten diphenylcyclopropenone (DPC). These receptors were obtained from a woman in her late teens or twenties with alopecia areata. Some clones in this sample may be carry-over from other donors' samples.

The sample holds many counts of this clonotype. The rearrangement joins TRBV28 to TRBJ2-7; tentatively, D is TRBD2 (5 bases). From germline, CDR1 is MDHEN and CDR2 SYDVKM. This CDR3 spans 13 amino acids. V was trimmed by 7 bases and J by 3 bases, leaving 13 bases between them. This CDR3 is CASITSGDYEQYF. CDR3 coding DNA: TGTGCCAGCATTACGAGCGGTGACTACGAGCAGTACTTC.

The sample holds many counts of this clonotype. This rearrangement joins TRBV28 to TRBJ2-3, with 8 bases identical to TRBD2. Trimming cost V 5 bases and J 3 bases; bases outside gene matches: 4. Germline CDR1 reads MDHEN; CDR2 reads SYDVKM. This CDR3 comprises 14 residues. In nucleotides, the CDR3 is TGTGCCAGCAGTAGGCGGGGGGCTACAGATACGCAGTATTTT. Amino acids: CASSRRGATDTQYF.

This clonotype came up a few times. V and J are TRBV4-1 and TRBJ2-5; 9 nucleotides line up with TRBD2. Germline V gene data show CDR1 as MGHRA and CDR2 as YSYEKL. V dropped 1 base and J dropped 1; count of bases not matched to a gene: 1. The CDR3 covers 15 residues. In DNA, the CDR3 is TGCGCCAGCAGCCAAGCACTAGCGGGCCAAGAGACCCAGTACTTC. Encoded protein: CASSQALAGQETQYF.

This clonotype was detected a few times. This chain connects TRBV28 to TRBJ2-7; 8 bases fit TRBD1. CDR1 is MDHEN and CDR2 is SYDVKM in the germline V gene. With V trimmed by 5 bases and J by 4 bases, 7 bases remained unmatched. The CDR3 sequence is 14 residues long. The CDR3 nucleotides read TGTGCCAGCAGTCCAGGGGGCGCAGAGTACGAGCAGTACTTC. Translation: CASSPGGAEYEQYF.

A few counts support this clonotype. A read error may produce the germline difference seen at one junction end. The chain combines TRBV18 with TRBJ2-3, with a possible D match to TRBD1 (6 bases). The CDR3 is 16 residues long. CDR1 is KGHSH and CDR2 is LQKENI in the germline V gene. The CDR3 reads CASSPQGPGGTDTQYF. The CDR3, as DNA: TGTGCCAGCTCCCCACAGGGCCCCGGCGGCACAGATACGCAGTATTTT.

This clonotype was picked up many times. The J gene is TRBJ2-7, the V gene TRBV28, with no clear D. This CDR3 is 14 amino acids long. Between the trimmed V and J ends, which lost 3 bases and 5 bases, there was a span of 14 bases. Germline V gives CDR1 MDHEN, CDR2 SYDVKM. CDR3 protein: CASSLGFNGNEQYF. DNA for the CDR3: TGTGCCAGCAGTTTGGGTTTTAACGGAAACGAGCAGTACTTC.

Written as DNA, the CDR3 is TGTGCCAGCAGCCCGCGGACAGGTGGGAACACTGAAGCTTTCTTT. This sequence encodes CASSPRTGGNTEAFF. The chain carries TRBV11-2 and TRBJ1-1; TRBD1 agrees at 7 bases. V shed 5 bases, J shed 1 base, and the junction held 7 bases outside the gene matches. Germline values: CDR1 SGHAT, CDR2 FQNNGV. This CDR3 is 15 amino acids long.

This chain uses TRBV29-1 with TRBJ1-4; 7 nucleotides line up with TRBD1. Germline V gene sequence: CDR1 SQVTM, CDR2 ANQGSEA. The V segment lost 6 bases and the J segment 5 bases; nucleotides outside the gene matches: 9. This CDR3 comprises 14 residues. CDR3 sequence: CSVGEDRDNEKLFF. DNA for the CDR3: TGCAGCGTGGGGGAAGACAGGGACAATGAAAAACTGTTTTTT.

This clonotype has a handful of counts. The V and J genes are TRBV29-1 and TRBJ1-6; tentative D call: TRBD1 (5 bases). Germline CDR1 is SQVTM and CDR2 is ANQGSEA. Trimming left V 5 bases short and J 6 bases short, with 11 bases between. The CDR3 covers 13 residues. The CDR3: CSVQQELNSPLHF. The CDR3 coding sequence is TGCAGCGTTCAACAGGAGCTTAATTCACCCCTCCACTTT.

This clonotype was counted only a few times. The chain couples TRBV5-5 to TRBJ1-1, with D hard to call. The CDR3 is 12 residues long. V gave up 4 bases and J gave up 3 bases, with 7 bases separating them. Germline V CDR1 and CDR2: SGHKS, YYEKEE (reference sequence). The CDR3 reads CASSKGDTEAFF. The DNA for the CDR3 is TGTGCCAGCAGCAAGGGCGACACTGAAGCTTTCTTT. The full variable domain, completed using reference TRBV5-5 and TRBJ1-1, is DAGVTQSPTHLIKTRGQQVTLRCSPISGHKSVSWYQQVLGQGPQFIFQYYEKEERGRGNFPDRFSARQFPNYSSELNVNALLLGDSALYLCASSKGDTEAFFGQGTRLTVV.

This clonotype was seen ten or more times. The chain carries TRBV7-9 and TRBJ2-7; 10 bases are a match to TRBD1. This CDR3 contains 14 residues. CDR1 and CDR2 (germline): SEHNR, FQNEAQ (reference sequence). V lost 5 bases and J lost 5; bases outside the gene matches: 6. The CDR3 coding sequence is TGTGCCAGCAGCCTCAGGGACAGGGGCCACGAGCAGTACTTC. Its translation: CASSLRDRGHEQYF.

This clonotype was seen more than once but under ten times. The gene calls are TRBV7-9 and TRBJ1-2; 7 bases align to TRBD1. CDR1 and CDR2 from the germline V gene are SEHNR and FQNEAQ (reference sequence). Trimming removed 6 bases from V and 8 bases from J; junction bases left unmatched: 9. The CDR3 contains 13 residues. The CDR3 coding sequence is TGTGCCAGCAGTTTCGACAGGGCTGACGGCTACACCTTC. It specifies CASSFDRADGYTF. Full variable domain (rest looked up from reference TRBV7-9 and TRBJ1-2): DTGVSQNPRHKITKRGQNVTFRCDPISEHNRLYWYRQTLGQGPEFLTYFQNEAQLEKSRLLSDRFSAERPKGSFSTLEIQRTEQGDSAMYLCASSFDRADGYTFGSGTRLTVV.

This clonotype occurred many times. The CDR3 reads CAISENGNQPQHF. The CDR3 bases are TGTGCCATCAGTGAGAACGGAAATCAGCCCCAGCATTTT. The genes are TRBV10-3 and TRBJ1-5; D gene unclear. Looked up from germline, CDR1 is ENHRY and CDR2 is SYGVKD. This CDR3 is 13 amino acids long. Trimming cost V 2 bases and J 4 bases, with 6 bases left between them.

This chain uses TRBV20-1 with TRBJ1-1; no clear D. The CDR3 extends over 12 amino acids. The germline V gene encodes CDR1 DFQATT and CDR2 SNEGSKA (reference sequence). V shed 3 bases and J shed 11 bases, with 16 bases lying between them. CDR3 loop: CSASLGKSGAFF. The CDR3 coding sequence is TGCAGTGCTAGTCTTGGCAAGTCGGGCGCTTTCTTT.

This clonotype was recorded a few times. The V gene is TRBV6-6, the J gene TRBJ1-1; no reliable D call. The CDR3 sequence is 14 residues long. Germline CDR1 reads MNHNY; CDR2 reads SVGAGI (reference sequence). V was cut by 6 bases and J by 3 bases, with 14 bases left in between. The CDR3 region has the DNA TGTGCCAGCAGGCGTCCCGAGATTGACACTGAAGCTTTCTTT. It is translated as CASRRPEIDTEAFF.

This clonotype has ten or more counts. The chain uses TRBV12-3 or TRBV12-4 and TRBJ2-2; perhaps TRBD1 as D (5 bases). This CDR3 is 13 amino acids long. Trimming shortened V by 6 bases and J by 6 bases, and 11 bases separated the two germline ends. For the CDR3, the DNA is TGTGCCAGCAGACCGACAGTATCCGGGGAGCTGTTTTTT. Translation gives CASRPTVSGELFF.

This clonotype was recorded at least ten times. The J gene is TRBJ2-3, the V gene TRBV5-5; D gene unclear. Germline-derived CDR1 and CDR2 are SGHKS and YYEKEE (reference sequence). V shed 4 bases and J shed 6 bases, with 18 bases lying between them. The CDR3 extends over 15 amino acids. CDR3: CASSIVRTAADTQYF. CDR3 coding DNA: TGTGCCAGCAGCATTGTTAGGACGGCCGCGGATACGCAGTATTTT.

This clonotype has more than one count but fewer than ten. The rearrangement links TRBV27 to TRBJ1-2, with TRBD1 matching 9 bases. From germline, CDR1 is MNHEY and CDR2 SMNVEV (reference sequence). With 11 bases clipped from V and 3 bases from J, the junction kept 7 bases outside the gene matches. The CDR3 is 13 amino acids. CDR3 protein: CAVWDRAHYGYTF. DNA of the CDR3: TGTGCCGTTTGGGACAGGGCGCACTATGGCTACACCTTC.

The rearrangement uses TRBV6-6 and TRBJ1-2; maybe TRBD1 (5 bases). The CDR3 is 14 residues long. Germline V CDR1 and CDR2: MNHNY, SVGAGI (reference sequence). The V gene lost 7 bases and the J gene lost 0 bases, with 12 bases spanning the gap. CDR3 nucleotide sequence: TGTGCCAGCATGGAGGGGATGTCTAACTATGGCTACACCTTC. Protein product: CASMEGMSNYGYTF.

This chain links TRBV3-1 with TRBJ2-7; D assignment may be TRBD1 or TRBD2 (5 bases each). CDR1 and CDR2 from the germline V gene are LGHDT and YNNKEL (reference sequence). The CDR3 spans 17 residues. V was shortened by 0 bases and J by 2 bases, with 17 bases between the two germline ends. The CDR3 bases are TGTGCCAGCAGCCAAGATAGGACGCAGGGAGTCGCCTACGAGCAGTACTTC. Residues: CASSQDRTQGVAYEQYF.

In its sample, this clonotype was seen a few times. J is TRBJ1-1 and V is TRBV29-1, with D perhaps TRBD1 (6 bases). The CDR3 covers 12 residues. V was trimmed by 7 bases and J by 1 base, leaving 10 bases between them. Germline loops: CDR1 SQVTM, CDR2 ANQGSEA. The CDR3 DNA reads TGCAGCGGAGGACAGCGGAACACTGAAGCTTTCTTT. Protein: CSGGQRNTEAFF.

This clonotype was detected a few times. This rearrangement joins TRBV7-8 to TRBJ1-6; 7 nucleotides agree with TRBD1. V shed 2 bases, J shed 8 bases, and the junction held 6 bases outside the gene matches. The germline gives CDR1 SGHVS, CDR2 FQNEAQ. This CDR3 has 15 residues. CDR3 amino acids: CASSLRGRGDSPLHF. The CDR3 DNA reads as TGTGCCAGCAGCTTAAGGGGCAGGGGGGATTCACCCCTCCACTTT.

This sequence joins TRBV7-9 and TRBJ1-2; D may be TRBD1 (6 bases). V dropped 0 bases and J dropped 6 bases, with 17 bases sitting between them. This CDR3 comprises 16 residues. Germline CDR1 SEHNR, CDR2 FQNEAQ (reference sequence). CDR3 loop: CASSLALLRGADGYTF. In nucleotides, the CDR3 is TGTGCCAGCAGCTTAGCCCTCCTACGGGGGGCCGATGGCTACACCTTC.

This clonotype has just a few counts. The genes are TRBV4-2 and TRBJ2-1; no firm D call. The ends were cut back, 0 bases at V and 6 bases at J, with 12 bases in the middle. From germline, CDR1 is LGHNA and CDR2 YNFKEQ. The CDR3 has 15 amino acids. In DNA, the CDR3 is TGTGCCAGCAGCCAAGATTTTAACCCCTCCAATGAGCAGTTCTTC. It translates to CASSQDFNPSNEQFF.

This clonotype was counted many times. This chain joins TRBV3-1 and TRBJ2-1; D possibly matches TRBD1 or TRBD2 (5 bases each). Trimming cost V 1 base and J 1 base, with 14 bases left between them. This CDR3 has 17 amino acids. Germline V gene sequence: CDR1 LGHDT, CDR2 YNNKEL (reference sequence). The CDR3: CASSQGGPYGSYNEQFF. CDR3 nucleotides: TGTGCCAGCAGCCAAGGGGGACCCTATGGGTCCTACAATGAGCAGTTCTTC.

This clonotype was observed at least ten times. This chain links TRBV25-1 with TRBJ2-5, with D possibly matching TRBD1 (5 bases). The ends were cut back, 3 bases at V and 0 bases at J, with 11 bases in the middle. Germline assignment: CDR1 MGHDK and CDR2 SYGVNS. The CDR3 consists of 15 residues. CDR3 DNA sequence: TGTGCCAGCAGTGACGGCCGACAGTACCAAGAGACCCAGTACTTC. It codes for CASSDGRQYQETQYF.

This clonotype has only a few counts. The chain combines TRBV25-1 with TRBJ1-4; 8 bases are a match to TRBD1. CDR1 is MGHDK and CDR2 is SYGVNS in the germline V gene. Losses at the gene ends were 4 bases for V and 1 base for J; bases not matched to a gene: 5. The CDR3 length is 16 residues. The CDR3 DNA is TGTGCCAGCAGTGCAGACGACAGGGGAACTAATGAAAAACTGTTTTTT. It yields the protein CASSADDRGTNEKLFF.

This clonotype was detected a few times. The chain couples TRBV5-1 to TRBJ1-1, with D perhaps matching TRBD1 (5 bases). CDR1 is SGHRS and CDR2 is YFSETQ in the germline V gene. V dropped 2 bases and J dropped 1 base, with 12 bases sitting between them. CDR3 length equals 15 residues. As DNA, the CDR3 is TGCGCCAGCAGCTTTTTTCAGGGAGCGAACACTGAAGCTTTCTTT. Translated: CASSFFQGANTEAFF.

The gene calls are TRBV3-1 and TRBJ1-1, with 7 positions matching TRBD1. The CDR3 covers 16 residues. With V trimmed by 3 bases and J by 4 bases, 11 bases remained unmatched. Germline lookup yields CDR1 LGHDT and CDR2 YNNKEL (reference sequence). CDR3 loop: CASSHELTGWITEAFF. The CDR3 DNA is TGTGCCAGCAGCCACGAGTTGACAGGGTGGATCACTGAAGCTTTCTTT.

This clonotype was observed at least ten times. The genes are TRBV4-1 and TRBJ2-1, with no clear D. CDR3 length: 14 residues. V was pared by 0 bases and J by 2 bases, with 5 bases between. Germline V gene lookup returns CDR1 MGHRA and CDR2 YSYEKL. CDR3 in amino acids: CASSQDPTYNEQFF. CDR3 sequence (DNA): TGCGCCAGCAGCCAAGATCCGACCTACAATGAGCAGTTCTTC.